This T cell receptor beta chain was sequenced in a study of long-term antiretroviral therapy in people with HIV. This CDR3 has 13 amino acids. Germline trimming cut 8 bases from V and 0 bases from J; bases unmatched to any gene: 2. CDR1 and CDR2 (germline): SGHRS, YFSETQ. Each contributor possessed a minimum of one pre-ART and a minimum of two post-ART PBMC samples. Run at survey level, the immunoSEQ assay was version v3.0. Sequencing was performed with immunoSEQ multiplex PCR; in TCRdb, only in-frame clones are kept and a portion is missing. The sample has some 8,900 clones; roughly 70% are singletons.

Here the sequenced sample was unsorted PBMCs, taken 1.8 years before starting antiretroviral therapy. This receptor was taken from a man between 35 and 55 years old with HIV. The rearrangement uses TRBV5-1 and TRBJ2-1; TRBD1 matches at 7 bases. The DNA for the CDR3 is TGCGCCAGTCGGACAGGCTCCTACAATGAGCAGTTCTTC. This codes for CASRTGSYNEQFF.